Listed below are T cell receptor beta chains from one sample, sequenced in a study of shared clonotypes between healthy human individuals. Using immunoSEQ multiplex PCR, the repertoire was profiled, and TCRdb retains in-frame clones only, with some absent. The table records a few million clones, more than 80% of them present only once. Source material: naive CD4+ T cells from PBMCs. These receptors all stem from a man younger than 35 in good health. Some clones in this sample may be carry-over from other donors' samples. The CDR3 runs from the conserved cysteine through the conserved F or W. Fields, in order: V gene, D gene, J gene, clone size, CDR3 DNA, CDR3 protein. D genes are given only for firm matches. Not every row has a clone size; where given, it reads once, few, many or a size class.

>TRBV5-4|TRBD1|TRBJ1-2|.
TGTGCCAGCAGCCCCCCGGGACAGGGCGGCTATGGCTACACCTTC
CASSPPGQGGYGYTF
>TRBV28|.|TRBJ2-3|once
TGTGCCAGCCATTCGGTCGGGACCCGCACAGATACGCAGTATTTT
CASHSVGTRTDTQYF
>TRBV10-3|.|TRBJ2-5|.
TGTGCCATCAGTGGCGAATCCTCCTCAACGTGGGGGTACCAAGAGACCCAGTACTTC
CAISGESSSTWGYQETQYF
>TRBV6-1|.|TRBJ2-2|.
TGTGCCAGCAGTGACTGGGGGGCGGCCGGGGAGCTGTTTTTT
CASSDWGAAGELFF
>TRBV15|.|TRBJ2-3|.
TGTGCCACCAGCAGAGATTTCGTCGGGAGCGGATCCACAGATACGCAGTATTTT
CATSRDFVGSGSTDTQYF
>TRBV5-1|.|TRBJ1-1|.
TGCGTCAGCAGCTTGGGTGGGACGGCGAACACTGAAGCTTTCTTT
CVSSLGGTANTEAFF
>TRBV18|.|TRBJ1-1|.
TGTGCCAGCTCACCAGGTCAGACTCCGAACACTGAAGCTTTCTTT
CASSPGQTPNTEAFF
>TRBV7-7|TRBD2|TRBJ2-7|.
TGTGCCAGCAGCCCCACTAGCGCCAGCTCCTACGAGCAGTACTTC
CASSPTSASSYEQYF
>TRBV30|.|TRBJ2-5|.
TGTGCCTGGAGGCGGGCACAAGAGACCCAGTACTTC
CAWRRAQETQYF
>TRBV19|TRBD2|TRBJ2-1|.
TGTGCCAGTAGTACCGGTGGGTCCTGGGGGGGTAATGAGCAGTTCTTC
CASSTGGSWGGNEQFF
>TRBV15|TRBD2|TRBJ2-1|once
TGTGCCACCAGCAGAGGCTTTAGCGGGAGAAACAATGAGCAGTTCTTC
CATSRGFSGRNNEQFF
>TRBV10-3|.|TRBJ2-7|once
TGTGCCATCAGGGCTAGGGGCTACGAGCAGTACTTC
CAIRARGYEQYF
>TRBV15|.|TRBJ1-3|.
TGTGCCACCAGCACCGACAGGCAAAGCACCATATATTTT
CATSTDRQSTIYF
>TRBV5-4|.|TRBJ2-1|.
TGTGCCAGCAGCTTGGAGTTGTTGGGCAGGGGCAATGAGCAGTTCTTC
CASSLELLGRGNEQFF
>TRBV4-1|.|TRBJ2-5|.
TGCGCCAGCAGCCAAGGGCAGGCTCAAGAGACCCAGTACTTC
CASSQGQAQETQYF
>TRBV9|.|TRBJ2-1|.
TGTGCCAGCACCGAAGGGGGGGAAGCGTACAATGAGCAGTTCTTC
CASTEGGEAYNEQFF
>TRBV5-1|.|TRBJ2-4|.
TGCGCCAGCAGCCCCGGGACCGCACTAGCCAAAAACATTCAGTACTTC
CASSPGTALAKNIQYF
>TRBV14|.|TRBJ1-1|.
TGTGCCAGCAGCCAAAGGGCCCCCGTGGCCGCTGAAGCTTTCTTT
CASSQRAPVAAEAFF
>TRBV11-2|.|TRBJ1-2|.
TGTGCCAGCAGCGAGGGTTCTTGGTCTTATGGCTACACCTTC
CASSEGSWSYGYTF
>TRBV28|.|TRBJ2-2|.
TGTGCCACCCAACGGCCGACCGGGGAGCTGTTTTTT
CATQRPTGELFF
>TRBV5-5|TRBD2|TRBJ2-3|once
TGTGCCAGCAGCGAGCGGGGCCGAGAAGATACGCAGTATTTT
CASSERGREDTQYF
>TRBV9|.|TRBJ2-3|once
TGTGCCAGCAGCCCTAATATGGAGGGAATCTCAGATACGCAGTATTTT
CASSPNMEGISDTQYF
>TRBV6-1|.|TRBJ2-1|.
TGTGCCTCGTACGGAAGCTCCTACAATGAGCAGTTCTTC
CASYGSSYNEQFF
>TRBV5-4|.|TRBJ2-7|.
TGTGCCAGCAGCTTTCTATACGAGCAGTACTTC
CASSFLYEQYF
>TRBV9|.|TRBJ2-2|.
TGTGCCAGCAGCCTGATGACAGGGAACACCGGGGAGCTGTTTTTT
CASSLMTGNTGELFF
>TRBV10-1|TRBD2|TRBJ2-2|.
TGCGCCAGCAGTGATGGCGGGAGGGTCACCGGGGAGCTGTTTTTT
CASSDGGRVTGELFF
>TRBV28|TRBD2|TRBJ2-1|once
TGTGCCAGCAGTCCATCGGGACTAGGGAACAATGAGCAGTTCTTC
CASSPSGLGNNEQFF
>TRBV5-1|.|TRBJ2-7|once
TGCGCCAGCAGCTTGGAGACTCTTACCTACGAGCAGTACTTC
CASSLETLTYEQYF
>TRBV27|.|TRBJ2-6|.
TGTGCCAGCAGTTTAATTTCGGGAAACTCTGGGGCCAACGTCCTGACTTTC
CASSLISGNSGANVLTF
>TRBV28|TRBD1|TRBJ2-7|.
TGTGCCAGCACCCCTGGACAGGGGTATAGGTACGAGCAGTACTTC
CASTPGQGYRYEQYF
>TRBV5-1|TRBD2|TRBJ2-5|.
TGCGCCAGCAGCGCCGGACTAGCGGGAGTCCAAGAGACCCAGTACTTC
CASSAGLAGVQETQYF
>TRBV5-6|.|TRBJ1-3|.
TGTGCCAGCAGCTTGGGTGGGATCCGTGGAAACACCATATATTTT
CASSLGGIRGNTIYF
>TRBV15|.|TRBJ2-5|.
TGTGCCACCAGCAGAGACGGGTATCAAGAGACCCAGTACTTC
CATSRDGYQETQYF
>TRBV18|.|TRBJ2-2|.
TGTGCCAGCTCACCACTTACAGGCCGGGCCGGGGAGCTGTTTTTT
CASSPLTGRAGELFF
>TRBV15|.|TRBJ2-1|.
TGTGCCACCAGCAGAGATCGAAATGAGCAGTTCTTC
CATSRDRNEQFF
>TRBV6-5|.|TRBJ1-2|.
TGTGCCAGCGCGGCAAGTGGGTCCTGGGGCTACACCTTC
CASAASGSWGYTF
>TRBV28|.|TRBJ2-2|.
TGTGCCAGCAGTCTGACAAAGGGGACCGGGGAGCTGTTTTTT
CASSLTKGTGELFF
>TRBV27|TRBD2|TRBJ2-2|.
TGTGCCAGCAGTCCCCGGGGTAGCGGGAGGGCCGATGGGGAGCTGTTTTTT
CASSPRGSGRADGELFF
>TRBV15|TRBD2|TRBJ2-7|.
TGTGCCACCAGCAGACCGGGACTAGCGGGGTTCTCCTACGAGCAGTACTTC
CATSRPGLAGFSYEQYF
>TRBV5-1|.|TRBJ2-3|.
TGCGCCAGCAGCTCAGATCCTTCTAGCACAGATACGCAGTATTTT
CASSSDPSSTDTQYF
>TRBV5-5|.|TRBJ1-3|.
TGTGCCAGCAGCTTGGTACCACGAGATGGAAACACCATATATTTT
CASSLVPRDGNTIYF
>TRBV6-5|TRBD1|TRBJ2-4|.
TGTGCCAGCAGTATAATAGGGGGCGGCATTCAGTACTTC
CASSIIGGGIQYF